Listed below are T cell receptor beta chains from one sample, sequenced in a study of blood T cell repertoires in COVID-19. Sequencing was performed with immunoSEQ multiplex PCR; in TCRdb, only in-frame clones are kept and a portion is missing. The sample has under 80,000 clones, 85% to 90% seen once. Sequenced material: peripheral blood. The receptors come from a human donor in a cohort sampled during active COVID-19. The CDR3 runs from the conserved cysteine through the conserved F or W.

>TRBV28
CASSPPGGFLNTGELFF
>TRBV9
CASSVEGGQTTDTQYF
>TRBV5-1
CASSGGIGAPYEQYF
>TRBV18
CASSPNIQGSDYGYTF
>TRBV27
CASSLATGMTNYGYTF
>TRBV7-2
CASSPRAGPALRTYEQYF
>TRBV7-9
CASSPGVEKLFF
>TRBV24-1
CATSEGGETQYF
>TRBV27
CASSVSWQFHEQYF
>TRBV28
CASSQGQPGLRREQYF
>TRBV4-2
CASSQDGWDTQYF
>TRBV7-9
CASSYDAGEKLFF
>TRBV7-9
CASSLSGQTYEQYF
>TRBV27
CASSLPQGQGNYEQYF
>TRBV29-1
CSLLSPGEDFSYNEQFF
>TRBV19
CASQGAGGDYGYTF
>TRBV20-1
CSVPGNYGYTF
>TRBV7-2
CASSLRGKKETQYF
>TRBV2
CASSQGRGNTEAFF
>TRBV10-3
CAISESWSGTDTQYF
>TRBV7-9
CASSQGGSGNWDTQYF
>TRBV6-6
CASRTDDGAGELFF
>TRBV2
CASRPDSGNQPQHF
>TRBV18
CASSPTSGNTDTQYF
>TRBV6-5
CASSFSGTDSYNEQFF
>TRBV5-6
CASSYRAGANVLTF
>TRBV6-5
CASSLDRAPPYGYTF
>TRBV3-1/TRBV3-2
CASSQDWQGWNSPLHF
>TRBV19
CASRIGLADTQYF
>TRBV11-2
CASRSLSGRADNEQFF
>TRBV5-1
CASSSLAVTGINEQFF
>TRBV13
CASSYGASGRINEQFF
>TRBV29-1
CSAKGVAGSNTGELFF
>TRBV20-1
CSASWWRAYNEQFF
>TRBV11-2
CASSFRQGIMNTEAFF
>TRBV5-1
CASSLSPGGNPEQFF
>TRBV10-1
CASSESIQQETQYF
>TRBV24-1
CATRNINEQFF
>TRBV29-1
CSVEDLTARANYGYTF
>TRBV6-5
CASSMAGSGNEQFF
>TRBV5-1
CASSGGGVFRYGYTF
>TRBV10-1
CASSEGEGYEQYF
>TRBV30
CAWIGQLDTEAFF
>TRBV19
CASSIGGQFTDTQYF
>TRBV7-2
CASSHGGAGGFPFF
>TRBV30
CAKGGYGYTF
>TRBV4-2
CASSQALQGLVGTEAFF